Described below is a single T cell receptor (beta chain) sequence and its context. Antigen specificity is unknown. Germline CDR1 LGHDT, CDR2 YNNKEL (reference sequence). This CDR3 has 19 residues. The data stem from a study of T cells expressing NK-cell markers. Study as a whole: Within the sequenced cohort of eight donors, seven exhibited HCMV seropositivity and one was seronegative.

Study-wide points: The study found these clonotypes also leading the CD3+CD56-NKG2C+ fraction in several donors. Dominant NKG2C+ clonotype frequencies of roughly 1.0-7.5% of CD8+ T cells were measured in a handful of donors.

Researchers built TCR beta cDNA using 5'RACE template switching with UMIs. Using the 5' RACE reads, TCRdb records one entry per CDR3 protein without DNA. Here the sample table reports about 460,000 distinct CDR3 sequences. The sequenced sample consisted of blood T cells: a sorted CD56 or NKG2C T cell subset, CD4+ or CD8+ T cells, or bulk PBMC T cells (not recorded which). V and J are TRBV3-1 and TRBJ2-1; TCRdb's D call of TRBD1 is untestable without DNA. This receptor was identified in a woman aged 45-59 years in good health. The CDR3 loop is CASERIRPGSASSYNEQFF.